One and the same sample provided the 20 T cell receptor beta chains below, sequenced in a study of beta chain features in type 1 diabetes. Every bit of the isolated RNA underwent reverse transcription, so sequencing read expressed TCRB transcripts. TCRdb's copy holds only in-frame clones and misses some; the assay was immunoSEQ multiplex PCR. The sample consists of some 220,000 clones, roughly a tenth of them appearing once. Sequencing was done on a sample of central memory CD4+ T cells from blood. The receptor source for this set is a man aged 18-30 years in good health.

This clone was seen more than once but under ten times. At one boundary the junction diverges from the germline segment, which might be a read error. The CDR3 region has the DNA TGTGCCAGCAGTTACTCAGGGTTAGGCGGCTACACCTTC. Its translation: CASSYSGLGGYTF. The chain combines TRBV10-3 with TRBJ1-2; D possibly corresponds to TRBD1 (5 bases). CDR1 is ENHRY, CDR2 SYGVKD, per germline. The CDR3 length is 13 residues.

This clone was seen a handful of times. This rearrangement joins TRBV9 to TRBJ2-5, with 7 bases identical to TRBD2. CDR3 length: 14 amino acids. V gave up 3 bases and J gave up 0 bases; unmatched junction bases: 2. Germline V lookup: CDR1 SGDLS, CDR2 YYNGEE. CDR3 in DNA: TGTGCCAGCAGCGAGGGACTATACCAAGAGACCCAGTACTTC. Translating it yields CASSEGLYQETQYF.

This clone turned up a few times. CDR3 nucleotide sequence: TGTGCCGCGTCCCGGACAGTCACAGATACGCAGTATTTT. Amino acid sequence: CAASRTVTDTQYF. The chain couples TRBV19 to TRBJ2-3; the D gene is possibly TRBD1 (6 bases). The V gene lost 11 bases and the J gene lost 2 bases, with 14 bases spanning the gap. The CDR3 length is 13 residues. Per germline, CDR1 LNHDA and CDR2 SQIVND (reference sequence).

This clone was counted a few times. The V and J genes are TRBV5-1 and TRBJ2-7; weak D call: TRBD2 (6 bases). Germline-derived CDR1 and CDR2 are SGHRS and YFSETQ. The CDR3 is 14 residues long. Trimming stripped 3 bases from V and 1 base from J, with 11 bases between. DNA of the CDR3: TGCGCCAGCAGCTGGGATAGCGGTTCCTACGAGCAGTACTTC. Protein: CASSWDSGSYEQYF. Full variable domain (outside the CDR3, taken from reference TRBV5-1 and TRBJ2-7): KAGVTQTPRYLIKTRGQQVTLSCSPISGHRSVSWYQQTPGQGLQFLFEYFSETQRNKGNFPGRFSGRQFSNSRSEMNVSTLELGDSALYLCASSWDSGSYEQYFGPGTRLTVT.

This clone was counted a few times. The chain employs TRBV5-1 and TRBJ1-1; 7 nucleotides agree with TRBD1. CDR3 length equals 14 residues. After removal of 4 bases from V and 1 base from J, the junction contained 4 bases not matched to a gene. In germline, CDR1 is SGHRS, CDR2 YFSETQ. The chain's CDR3 is CASSLGDRNTEAFF. The CDR3 DNA is TGCGCCAGCAGCCTCGGGGACAGGAACACTGAAGCTTTCTTT. Drawing the rest from reference TRBV5-1 and TRBJ1-1, the complete variable domain is KAGVTQTPRYLIKTRGQQVTLSCSPISGHRSVSWYQQTPGQGLQFLFEYFSETQRNKGNFPGRFSGRQFSNSRSEMNVSTLELGDSALYLCASSLGDRNTEAFFGQGTRLTVV.

The chain uses TRBV9 and TRBJ2-1, with 13 bases fitting TRBD2. The V and J ends lost 3 bases and 9 bases, in that order; junction bases with no gene match: 12. CDR1 and CDR2 (germline): SGDLS, YYNGEE. The CDR3 contains 17 residues. The chain's CDR3 is CASSASGTSGTPREQFF. The CDR3 coding sequence is TGTGCCAGCAGCGCCTCCGGGACTAGCGGGACACCTCGTGAGCAGTTCTTC.

This clone occurred a few times. The V call is TRBV10-3, the J call TRBJ1-2; 7 positions match TRBD1. V shed 7 bases, J shed 6 bases, and the junction held 8 bases outside the gene matches. Germline CDR1 reads ENHRY; CDR2 reads SYGVKD. CDR3 length: 13 residues. The DNA for the CDR3 is TGTGCCATCACTTTGACAGGGAACCATGGCTACACCTTC. This gives the protein CAITLTGNHGYTF.

This clone was counted only a few times. The chain uses TRBV18 and TRBJ2-1; TRBD1 or TRBD2 may be the D gene (5 bases each). The CDR3 length is 14 residues. Looked up from germline, CDR1 is KGHSH and CDR2 is LQKENI. Trimming removed 6 bases from V and 8 bases from J, with 17 bases in between. The CDR3 reads CASSPGWGSHEQFF. The CDR3 coding sequence is TGTGCCAGCTCCCCAGGTTGGGGGTCCCATGAGCAGTTCTTC.

This chain's CDR3 is CASSHEFGRPETQYF. The CDR3 DNA is TGTGCCAGCAGTCACGAGTTTGGGAGACCAGAGACCCAGTACTTC. V usage is TRBV5-4 and J usage is TRBJ2-5; D possibly corresponds to TRBD2 (5 bases). Trimming removed 5 bases at V and 4 bases at J, with 18 bases between. CDR1 is SGHNT, CDR2 YYREEE, per germline (reference sequence). The CDR3 runs 15 residues.

This clone has only a few counts. V usage is TRBV7-8 and J usage is TRBJ2-1; 9 nucleotides align to TRBD2. The V gene end was trimmed by 5 bases and the J gene end by 0 bases; junction bases not matched to a gene: 14. CDR3 length: 19 amino acids. The germline CDR1 and CDR2 sequences are SGHVS and FQNEAQ. CDR3 in amino acids: CASSAGGLAGIPSYNEQFF. The CDR3 DNA sequence: TGTGCCAGCAGCGCGGGGGGGCTAGCGGGCATCCCCTCCTACAATGAGCAGTTCTTC.

In this sample, this clone turned up a few times. Written as DNA, the CDR3 is TGCAGCGTTGCCGGTGGACAGGGGAGTGTAGAGACCCAGTACTTC. This gives the protein CSVAGGQGSVETQYF. The rearrangement joins TRBV29-1 to TRBJ2-5, with 9 nucleotides matching TRBD1. Losses at the gene ends were 4 bases for V and 4 bases for J; bases not matched to a gene: 10. CDR3 length equals 15 residues. Per the germline V gene, CDR1 is SQVTM and CDR2 is ANQGSEA.

CDR3 region: CASSENRGRRETQYF. The CDR3 DNA is TGTGCCAGCAGTGAAAACAGGGGGCGTAGGGAGACCCAGTACTTC. The rearrangement links TRBV6-1 to TRBJ2-5; 9 bases line up with TRBD1. The V gene's germline CDR1 is MNHNS and CDR2 SASEGT. V gave up 2 bases and J gave up 5 bases; unmatched junction bases: 6. CDR3 length: 15 residues.

A few counts support this clone. Within the sample, other DNA sequences also encode this same CDR3. This sequence joins TRBV11-2 and TRBJ2-5; D gene ambiguous. Trimming shortened V by 5 bases and J by 2 bases, and 3 bases separated the two germline ends. CDR1 is SGHAT, CDR2 FQNNGV, per germline. The CDR3 is 11 amino acids. CDR3 sequence (DNA): TGTGCCAGCAGCCGGCAAGAGACCCAGTACTTC. It codes for CASSRQETQYF. The variable domain in full, with the rest retrieved from reference TRBV11-2 and TRBJ2-5, is EAGVAQSPRYKIIEKRQSVAFWCNPISGHATLYWYQQILGQGPKLLIQFQNNGVVDDSQLPKDRFSAERLKGVDSTLKIQPAKLEDSAVYLCASSRQETQYFGPGTRLLVL.

The sample holds many counts of this clone. The junction departs from the called germline gene at one end, perhaps through a read error. This rearrangement joins TRBV7-9 to TRBJ2-6; D perhaps matches TRBD2 (5 bases). CDR3 size: 16 residues. Germline V gives CDR1 SEHNR, CDR2 FQNEAQ (reference sequence). The CDR3 region has the DNA TGTGCCGGCAGGTCGGCGGGCAAGGCTGGGGCCAACGTCCTGACTTTC. It specifies CAGRSAGKAGANVLTF.

This sequence joins TRBV27 and TRBJ2-3; 10 positions match TRBD2. The CDR3 totals 16 residues. The V gene's germline CDR1 is MNHEY and CDR2 SMNVEV (reference sequence). V gave up 0 bases and J gave up 9 bases; unmatched junction bases: 9. The CDR3 DNA follows: TGTGCCAGCAGTTTATCGAGCACTAGCGGGATTCCCACGCAGTATTTT. Its protein product is CASSLSSTSGIPTQYF.

This clone showed up many times. The chain couples TRBV27 to TRBJ1-4; D is uncertain. The germline V gene has CDR1 MNHEY and CDR2 SMNVEV (reference sequence). Trimming left V 3 bases short and J 2 bases short, with 1 base between. The CDR3 extends over 12 amino acids. CDR3 in amino acids: CASSFTNEKLFF. In nucleotides, the CDR3 is TGTGCCAGCAGTTTTACTAATGAAAAACTGTTTTTT.

This clone was counted only a few times. This CDR3 reads CASSRTNEQYF. The CDR3 DNA sequence: TGTGCCAGCAGCCGCACTAACGAGCAGTACTTC. The chain joins TRBV5-6 to TRBJ2-5; D is uncertain. The last part of the DNA fits TRBJ2-7 better; the J call may be wrong. The CDR3 has 11 residues. Germline CDR1 and CDR2: SGHDT and YYEEEE.

There are a few counts of this clone. CDR3 residues: CASSLVEGSGTDTQYF. The CDR3, as DNA: TGCGCCAGCAGCTTGGTGGAGGGATCCGGCACAGATACGCAGTATTTT. The V and J genes are TRBV5-1 and TRBJ2-3; maybe TRBD2 (6 bases). CDR3 length equals 16 residues. CDR1 is SGHRS and CDR2 is YFSETQ in the germline V gene. V lost 0 bases, J lost 1 base, and 12 bases lay in between. The complete variable domain, with remaining parts taken from reference TRBV5-1 and TRBJ2-3, reads KAGVTQTPRYLIKTRGQQVTLSCSPISGHRSVSWYQQTPGQGLQFLFEYFSETQRNKGNFPGRFSGRQFSNSRSEMNVSTLELGDSALYLCASSLVEGSGTDTQYFGPGTRLTVL.

This clone occurred many times. This chain uses TRBV9 with TRBJ2-3; D possibly uses TRBD1 or TRBD2 (5 bases each). V was clipped by 0 bases and J by 5 bases, with 16 bases between them. Germline-derived CDR1 and CDR2 are SGDLS and YYNGEE. The CDR3 contains 16 residues. CDR3 sequence reads: CASSVGGDGAQDTQYF. The CDR3 DNA sequence: TGTGCCAGCAGCGTAGGAGGGGACGGGGCACAAGATACGCAGTATTTT.

This clone has more than one count but fewer than ten. J is TRBJ1-1 and V is TRBV29-1; the match to TRBD1 covers 8 bases. The trim removed 3 bases at V and 4 bases at J, leaving 4 bases unmatched. The V gene's germline CDR1 is SQVTM and CDR2 ANQGSEA. This CDR3 comprises 13 residues. The CDR3 nucleotides are TGCAGCGTTGAGGGACAGGAGGTCACTGAAGCTTTCTTT. It codes for CSVEGQEVTEAFF.